This TCR beta chain was observed in a study of blood T cell repertoires in COVID-19. Study-wide context: Acute-phase and convalescent COVID-19 samples originated in the United States, Italy and Spain. T cells, B-cell-depleted T cells, or PBMCs supplied cDNA or gDNA.

As originally analysed: Researchers report that nucleated cell counts were estimated from reference gene primer amplification. TCRdb keeps only in-frame clones here, not all; method: immunoSEQ multiplex PCR. That table furnishes V, J and clone size, whereas the DNA furnished D and trimming. The sample lists 250,000 to 300,000 clones, 88% occurring once. CDR3 length: 16 amino acids. With 2 bases clipped from V and 1 base from J, the junction kept 2 bases outside the gene matches. Per germline, CDR1 MNHEY and CDR2 SVGAGI. The clonotype comes from a woman aged 40 to 50 who had recovered from COVID-19. The V call is TRBV6-5, the J call TRBJ2-3, with 11 bases identical to TRBD2. The specimen sequenced was peripheral blood. CDR3 sequence (DNA): TGTGCCAGCAGTTACGAGGGACTAGCGGGCACAGATACGCAGTATTTT. Its translation is CASSYEGLAGTDTQYF.